This T cell receptor (beta chain) was found in a study of T cell changes during pregnancy in multiple sclerosis. CDR1 and CDR2 (germline): MDHEN, SYDVKM. The CDR3 covers 13 residues. V was shortened by 8 bases and J by 0 bases, with 11 bases between the two germline ends. Some clones are missing from TCRdb's copy, which holds only in-frame ones; the method was immunoSEQ multiplex PCR. The sample contains more than 90,000 clones, about 93% of which appear only once. The sequenced sample was peripheral blood, obtained in the third trimester of pregnancy. This chain connects TRBV28 to TRBJ2-7, with D tentatively TRBD2 (6 bases). The origin of this receptor is a female donor with multiple sclerosis, enrolled in a pregnancy study. The CDR3 sequence: CASRGLSSYEQYF. The CDR3 DNA is TGTGCCAGCCGGGGACTTTCCTCCTACGAGCAGTACTTC.